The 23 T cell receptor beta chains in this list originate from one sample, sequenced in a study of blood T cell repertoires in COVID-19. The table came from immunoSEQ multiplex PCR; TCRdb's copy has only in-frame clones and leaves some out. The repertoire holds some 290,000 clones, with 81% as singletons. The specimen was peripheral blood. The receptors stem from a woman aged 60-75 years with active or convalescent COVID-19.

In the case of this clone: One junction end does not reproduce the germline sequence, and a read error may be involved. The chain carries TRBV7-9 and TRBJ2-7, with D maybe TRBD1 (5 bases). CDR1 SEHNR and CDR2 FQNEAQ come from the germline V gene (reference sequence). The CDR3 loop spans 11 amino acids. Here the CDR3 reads CASSLKDMASF. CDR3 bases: TGTGCCAGCAGCTTAAAGGACATGGCGAGCTTC.

CDR3 sequence: CASSQVRTGTRMGTEAFF. The CDR3, as DNA: TGCGCCAGCAGCCAAGTGCGGACAGGGACAAGAATGGGCACTGAAGCTTTCTTT. This sequence joins TRBV4-3 and TRBJ1-1, with 8 bases lining up with TRBD1. V shed 1 base, J shed 4 bases, and the junction held 14 bases outside the gene matches. The CDR3 has 18 residues. Germline CDR1 is LGHNA and CDR2 is YSLEER.

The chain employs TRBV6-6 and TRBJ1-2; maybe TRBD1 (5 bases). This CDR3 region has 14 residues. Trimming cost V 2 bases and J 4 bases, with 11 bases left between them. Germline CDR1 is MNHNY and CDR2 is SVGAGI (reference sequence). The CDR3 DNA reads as TGTGCCAGCAGTTACCAGGGCAGGAGCTATGGCTACACCTTC. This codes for CASSYQGRSYGYTF.

The CDR3: CASSYSRTSTEQFF. The CDR3 bases are TGTGCCAGCAGTTACTCACGGACTAGCACTGAGCAGTTCTTC. The rearrangement uses TRBV6-5 and TRBJ2-1; 8 nucleotides agree with TRBD2. The CDR3 is 14 residues long. Germline CDR1 and CDR2: MNHEY and SVGAGI. V was pared by 0 bases and J by 9 bases, with 4 bases of the junction left unmatched.

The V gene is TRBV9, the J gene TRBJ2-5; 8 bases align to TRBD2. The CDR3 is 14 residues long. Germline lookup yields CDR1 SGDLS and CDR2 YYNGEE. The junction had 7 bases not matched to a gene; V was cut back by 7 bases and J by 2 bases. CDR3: CASASGGKQETQYF. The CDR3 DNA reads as TGTGCCAGCGCCTCGGGGGGGAAGCAAGAGACCCAGTACTTC.

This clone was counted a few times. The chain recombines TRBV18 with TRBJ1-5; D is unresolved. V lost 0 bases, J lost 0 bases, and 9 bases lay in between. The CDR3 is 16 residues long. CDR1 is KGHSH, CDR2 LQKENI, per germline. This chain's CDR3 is CASSPPIGDSNQPQHF. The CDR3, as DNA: TGTGCCAGCTCACCACCGATCGGGGATAGCAATCAGCCCCAGCATTTT. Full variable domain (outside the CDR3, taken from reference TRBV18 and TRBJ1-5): NAGVMQNPRHLVRRRGQEARLRCSPMKGHSHVYWYRQLPEEGLKFMVYLQKENIIDESGMPKERFSAEFPKEGPSILRIQQVVRGDSAAYFCASSPPIGDSNQPQHFGDGTRLSIL.

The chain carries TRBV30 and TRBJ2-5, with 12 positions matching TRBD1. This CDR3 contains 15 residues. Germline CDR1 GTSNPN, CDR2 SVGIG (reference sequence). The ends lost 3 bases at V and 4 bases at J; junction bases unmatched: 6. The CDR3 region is CAWSLGQGAGETQYF. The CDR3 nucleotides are TGTGCCTGGAGCCTGGGACAGGGGGCCGGAGAGACCCAGTACTTC.

CDR3 region: CASSLGAGGRYEQYF. The CDR3 nucleotides read TGTGCCAGCAGCTTGGGAGCGGGGGGACGCTACGAGCAGTACTTC. The chain recombines TRBV5-5 with TRBJ2-7; 9 bases map to TRBD2. With V trimmed by 0 bases and J by 3 bases, 4 bases remained unmatched. The CDR3 runs to 15 residues. Germline CDR1 reads SGHKS; CDR2 reads YYEKEE (reference sequence).

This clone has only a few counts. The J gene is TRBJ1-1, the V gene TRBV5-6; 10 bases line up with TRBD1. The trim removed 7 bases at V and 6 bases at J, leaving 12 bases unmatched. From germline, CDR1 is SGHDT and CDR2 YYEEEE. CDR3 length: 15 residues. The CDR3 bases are TGTGCCAGCGGGCTACCGGGACAGGGGACCCCTGAAGCTTTCTTT. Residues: CASGLPGQGTPEAFF.

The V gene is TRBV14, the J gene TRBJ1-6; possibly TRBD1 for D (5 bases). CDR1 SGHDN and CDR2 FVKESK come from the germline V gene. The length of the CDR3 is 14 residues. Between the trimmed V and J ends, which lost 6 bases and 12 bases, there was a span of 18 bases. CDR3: CASREGRMGGPLHF. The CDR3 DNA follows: TGTGCCAGCAGAGAGGGACGGATGGGGGGACCCCTCCACTTT.

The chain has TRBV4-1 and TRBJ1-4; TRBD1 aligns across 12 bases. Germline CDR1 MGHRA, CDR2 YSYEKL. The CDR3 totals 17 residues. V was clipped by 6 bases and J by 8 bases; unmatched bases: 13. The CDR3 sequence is CASSRPGQGAQREKLFF. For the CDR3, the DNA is TGCGCCAGCAGTCGCCCGGGACAGGGGGCGCAAAGGGAAAAACTGTTTTTT.

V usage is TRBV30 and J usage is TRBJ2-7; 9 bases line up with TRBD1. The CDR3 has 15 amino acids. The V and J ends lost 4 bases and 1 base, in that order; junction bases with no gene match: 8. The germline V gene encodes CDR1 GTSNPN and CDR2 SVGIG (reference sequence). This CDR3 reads CAWNLDRGSSYEQYF. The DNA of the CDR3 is TGTGCCTGGAATCTTGACAGGGGGTCATCCTACGAGCAGTACTTC. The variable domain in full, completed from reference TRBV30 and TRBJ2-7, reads SQTIHQWPATLVQPVGSPLSLECTVEGTSNPNLYWYRQAAGRGLQLLFYSVGIGQISSEVPQNLSASRPQDRQFILSSKKLLLSDSGFYLCAWNLDRGSSYEQYFGPGTRLTVT.

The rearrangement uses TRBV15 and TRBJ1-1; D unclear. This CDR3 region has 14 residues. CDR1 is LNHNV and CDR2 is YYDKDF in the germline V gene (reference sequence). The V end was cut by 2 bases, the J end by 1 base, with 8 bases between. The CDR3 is CATSRHTPNTEAFF. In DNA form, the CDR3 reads TGTGCCACCAGCAGACACACACCGAACACTGAAGCTTTCTTT. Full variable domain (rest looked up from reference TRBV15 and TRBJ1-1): DAMVIQNPRYQVTQFGKPVTLSCSQTLNHNVMYWYQQKSSQAPKLLFHYYDKDFNNEADTPDNFQSRRPNTSFCFLDIRSPGLGDTAMYLCATSRHTPNTEAFFGQGTRLTVV.

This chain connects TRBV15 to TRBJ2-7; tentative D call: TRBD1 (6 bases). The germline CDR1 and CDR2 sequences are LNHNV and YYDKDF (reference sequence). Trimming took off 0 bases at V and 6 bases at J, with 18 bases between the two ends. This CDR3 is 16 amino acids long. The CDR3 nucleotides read TGTGCCACCAGCAGAGACAGGGGAGAGGTCTTAGGCGAGCAGTACTTC. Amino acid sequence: CATSRDRGEVLGEQYF.

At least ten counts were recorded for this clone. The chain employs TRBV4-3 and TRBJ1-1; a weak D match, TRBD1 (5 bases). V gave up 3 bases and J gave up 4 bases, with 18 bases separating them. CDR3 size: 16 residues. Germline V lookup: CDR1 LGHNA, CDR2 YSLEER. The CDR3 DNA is TGCGCCAGCAGCCAGTCTTTAGGGCAGGGAGGCACTGAAGCTTTCTTT. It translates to CASSQSLGQGGTEAFF.

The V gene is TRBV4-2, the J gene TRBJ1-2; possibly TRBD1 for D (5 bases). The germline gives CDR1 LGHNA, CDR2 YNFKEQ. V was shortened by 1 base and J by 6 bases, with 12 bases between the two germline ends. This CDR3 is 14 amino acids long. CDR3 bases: TGTGCCAGCAGCCAAGCATCACAGGAACATGGCTACACCTTC. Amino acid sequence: CASSQASQEHGYTF.

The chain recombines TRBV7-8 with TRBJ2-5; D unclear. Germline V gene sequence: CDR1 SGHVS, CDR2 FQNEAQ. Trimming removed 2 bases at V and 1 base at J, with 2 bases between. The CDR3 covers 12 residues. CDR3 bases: TGTGCCAGCAGCTTACTCCAAGAGACCCAGTACTTC. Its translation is CASSLLQETQYF.

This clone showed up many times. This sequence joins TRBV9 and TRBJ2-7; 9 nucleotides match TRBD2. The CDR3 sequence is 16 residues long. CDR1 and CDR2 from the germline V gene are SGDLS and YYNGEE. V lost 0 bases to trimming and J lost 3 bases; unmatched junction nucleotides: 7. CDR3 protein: CASSVGAGGVVYEQYF. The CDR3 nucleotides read TGTGCCAGCAGCGTAGGGGCGGGAGGGGTGGTCTACGAGCAGTACTTC. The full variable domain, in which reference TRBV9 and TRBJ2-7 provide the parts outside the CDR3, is DSGVTQTPKHLITATGQRVTLRCSPRSGDLSVYWYQQSLDQGLQFLIQYYNGEERAKGNILERFSAQQFPDLHSELNLSSLELGDSALYFCASSVGAGGVVYEQYFGPGTRLTVT.

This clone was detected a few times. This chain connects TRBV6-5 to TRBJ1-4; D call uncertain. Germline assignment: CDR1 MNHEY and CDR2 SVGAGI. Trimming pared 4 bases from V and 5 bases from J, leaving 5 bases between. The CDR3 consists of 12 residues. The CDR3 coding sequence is TGTGCCAGCAGTTCCCTGAATGAAAAACTGTTTTTT. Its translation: CASSSLNEKLFF.

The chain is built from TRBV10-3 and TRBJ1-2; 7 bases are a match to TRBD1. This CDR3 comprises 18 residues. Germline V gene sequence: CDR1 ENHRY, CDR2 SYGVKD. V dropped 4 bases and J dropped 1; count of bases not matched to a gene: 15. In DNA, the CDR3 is TGTGCCATCAGTGGAGGGTCCGGCCAGGGGGTCTTTAACTATGGCTACACCTTC. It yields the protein CAISGGSGQGVFNYGYTF.

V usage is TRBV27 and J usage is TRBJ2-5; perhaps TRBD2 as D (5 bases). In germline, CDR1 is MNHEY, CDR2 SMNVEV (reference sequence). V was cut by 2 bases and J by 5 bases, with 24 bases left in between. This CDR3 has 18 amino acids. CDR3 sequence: CASSLRAWTGRPPETQYF. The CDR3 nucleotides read TGTGCCAGCAGTTTAAGGGCTTGGACTGGCCGTCCCCCCGAGACCCAGTACTTC.

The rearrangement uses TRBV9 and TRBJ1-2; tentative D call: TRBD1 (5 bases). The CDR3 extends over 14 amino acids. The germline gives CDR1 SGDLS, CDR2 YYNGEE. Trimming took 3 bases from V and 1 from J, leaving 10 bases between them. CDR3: CASSADILNYGYTF. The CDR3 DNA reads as TGTGCCAGCAGCGCGGACATCCTTAACTATGGCTACACCTTC.

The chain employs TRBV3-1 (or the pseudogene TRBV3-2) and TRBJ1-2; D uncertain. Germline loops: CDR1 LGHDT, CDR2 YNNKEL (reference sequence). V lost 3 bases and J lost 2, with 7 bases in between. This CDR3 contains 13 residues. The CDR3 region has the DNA TGTGCCAGCAGCCACCGGGGAAACTATGGCTACACCTTC. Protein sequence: CASSHRGNYGYTF.